A selection of T cell receptor beta chains follows, all from one sample in a study of CD8+CD57+ T cells in acquired aplastic anemia. TCRdb reanalysed the reads using MiXCR and keeps one entry per CDR3 protein. The table has under 200,000 distinct CDR3 sequences, around 52% seen once. The specimen sequenced was sorted CD4+, CD8+, or CD8+CD57+ T cells (not recorded which) from PBMCs. The source of these receptors is a human donor with aplastic anemia. CDR3s include the opening cysteine and the closing phenylalanine or tryptophan. D genes are given only for firm matches. Not every row has a clone size; where given, it reads once, few, many or a size class.

J | D | V | size | CDR3 | DNA
TRBJ2-7 | NA | TRBV7-9 | NA | CASSLPTPYEQYF | TGTGCCAGCAGCTTACCTACCCCCTACGAGCAGTACTTC
TRBJ2-2 | TRBD1 | TRBV9 | few | CASSVRRDRENTGELFF | TGTGCCAGCAGCGTGCGTAGGGACAGAGAAAACACCGGGGAGCTGTTTTTT
TRBJ2-1 | NA | TRBV29-1 | few | CSVGSGEREQFF | TGCAGCGTTGGATCCGGGGAGCGTGAGCAGTTCTTC
TRBJ1-3 | NA | TRBV20-1 | many | CSAAGVNSGNTIYF | TGCAGTGCTGCAGGGGTAAACTCTGGAAACACCATATATTTT
TRBJ2-1 | TRBD2 | TRBV29-1 | many | CSGLAGDNEQFF | TGCAGCGGACTAGCGGGAGACAATGAGCAGTTCTTC
TRBJ2-1 | NA | TRBV5-5 | many | CASTSHTGQFF | TGTGCCAGCACCTCCCACACGGGACAGTTCTTC
TRBJ2-3 | NA | TRBV10-3 | few | CAISEGGDTQYF | TGTGCCATCAGTGAGGGGGGGGATACGCAGTATTTT
TRBJ1-6 | NA | TRBV27 | NA | CASSATTLSYNSPLHF | TGTGCCAGCAGTGCTACTACTCTCTCCTATAATTCACCCCTCCACTTT
TRBJ2-5 | NA | TRBV5-4 | NA | CASSFAGPRETQYF | TGTGCCAGCAGCTTCGCGGGGCCCAGAGAGACCCAGTACTTC
TRBJ2-3 | NA | TRBV20-1 | NA | CSAISGSQYF | TGCAGTGCCATCTCGGGTTCGCAGTATTTT
TRBJ1-1 | NA | TRBV20-1 | NA | CSARGATISGDTEAFF | TGCAGTGCTCGTGGCGCGACAATAAGTGGGGACACTGAAGCTTTCTTT
TRBJ2-7 | NA | TRBV6-5 | many | CASSYGDGSYEQYF | TGTGCCAGCAGTTATGGGGACGGATCCTACGAGCAGTACTTC
TRBJ2-1 | TRBD1 | TRBV7-2 | NA | CASSYRGQRHNEQFF | TGTGCCAGCAGTTACAGGGGCCAGAGACACAATGAGCAGTTCTTC
TRBJ2-7 | TRBD1 | TRBV4-1 | once | CASSPDRVRAYEQYF | TGCGCCAGCAGCCCCGACAGGGTAAGGGCCTACGAGCAGTACTTC
TRBJ2-7 | NA | TRBV5-1 | once | CASSLGGTYSYEQYF | TGCGCCAGCAGCTTAGGGGGGACCTACTCCTACGAGCAGTACTTC
TRBJ2-3 | NA | TRBV19 | NA | CASRVIFDTQYF | TGTGCCAGTAGAGTGATTTTTGATACGCAGTATTTT
TRBJ1-1 | NA | TRBV25-1 | NA | CASSAYSGTPSSQAFF | TGTGCCAGCAGTGCCTACTCCGGGACACCTAGTTCCCAAGCTTTCTTT
TRBJ2-7 | NA | TRBV6-5 | many | CASSLLEGYRYEQYF | TGTGCCAGCAGTTTGTTAGAGGGTTACCGGTACGAGCAGTACTTC
TRBJ2-1 | TRBD2 | TRBV27 | few | CASSLVAGEQFF | TGTGCCAGCAGTTTAGTAGCGGGTGAGCAGTTCTTC
TRBJ2-7 | NA | TRBV5-1 | many | CASQDGGGLDEQYF | TGCGCCAGCCAGGACGGGGGCGGGTTGGACGAGCAGTACTTC
TRBJ1-1 | NA | TRBV30 | many | CAWSVLLGGTEAFF | TGTGCCTGGAGTGTACTTCTCGGGGGTACTGAAGCTTTCTTT
TRBJ1-3 | NA | TRBV15 | few | CATSRDGRAVSGNTIYF | TGTGCCACCAGCAGAGATGGACGGGCCGTCTCTGGAAACACCATATATTTT
TRBJ2-3 | NA | TRBV24-1 | few | CATSDQPPDTQYF | TGTGCCACCAGTGATCAACCCCCCGATACGCAGTATTTT
TRBJ2-7 | NA | TRBV9 | once | CASSVQQDGNEQYF | TGTGCCAGCAGCGTACAACAGGACGGCAACGAGCAGTACTTC
TRBJ2-7 | TRBD2 | TRBV25-1 | many | CASSDSGRSYEQYF | TGTGCCAGCAGTGACAGCGGGAGGAGCTACGAGCAGTACTTC
TRBJ2-7 | NA | TRBV20-1 | NA | CSAEKRTRTYEQYF | TGCAGTGCTGAGAAACGGACTCGAACCTACGAGCAGTACTTC
TRBJ2-7 | TRBD1 | TRBV20-1 | many | CSARGLSDRGSYEQYF | TGCAGTGCTAGAGGTTTGAGTGACAGGGGGTCATACGAGCAGTACTTC
TRBJ1-1 | TRBD1 | TRBV7-2 | few | CASKRSGGITEAFF | TGTGCCAGCAAACGCTCAGGGGGAATCACTGAAGCTTTCTTT